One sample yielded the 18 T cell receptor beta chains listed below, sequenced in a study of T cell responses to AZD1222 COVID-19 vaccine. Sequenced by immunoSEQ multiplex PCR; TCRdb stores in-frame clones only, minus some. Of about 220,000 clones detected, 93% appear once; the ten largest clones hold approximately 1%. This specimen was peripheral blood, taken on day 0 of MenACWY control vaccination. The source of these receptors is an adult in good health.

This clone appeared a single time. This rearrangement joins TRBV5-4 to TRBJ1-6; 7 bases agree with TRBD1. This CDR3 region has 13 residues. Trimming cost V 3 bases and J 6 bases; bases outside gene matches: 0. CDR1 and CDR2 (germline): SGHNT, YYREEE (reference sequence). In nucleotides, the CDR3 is TGTGCCAGCAGCTGGGACAGTAATTCACCCCTCCACTTT. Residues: CASSWDSNSPLHF.

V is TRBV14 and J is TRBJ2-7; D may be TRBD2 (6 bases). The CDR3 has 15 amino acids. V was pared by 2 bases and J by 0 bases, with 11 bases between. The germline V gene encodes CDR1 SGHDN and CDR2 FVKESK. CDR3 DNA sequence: TGTGCCAGCAGCCAATACGGGGGAAGCTCCTACGAGCAGTACTTC. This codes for CASSQYGGSSYEQYF.

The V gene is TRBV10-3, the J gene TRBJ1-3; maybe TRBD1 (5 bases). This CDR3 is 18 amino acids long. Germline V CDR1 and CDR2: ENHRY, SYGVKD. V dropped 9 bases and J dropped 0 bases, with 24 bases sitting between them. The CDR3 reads CAMGKGNIWGFSGNTIYF. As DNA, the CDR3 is TGTGCCATGGGCAAGGGTAACATCTGGGGCTTCTCTGGAAACACCATATATTTT.

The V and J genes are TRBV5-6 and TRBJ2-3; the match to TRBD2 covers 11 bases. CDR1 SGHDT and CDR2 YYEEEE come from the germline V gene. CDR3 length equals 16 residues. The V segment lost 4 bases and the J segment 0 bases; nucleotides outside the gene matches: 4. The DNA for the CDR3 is TGTGCCAGCAGCCCGAGACTAGCGGGGAGCACAGATACGCAGTATTTT. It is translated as CASSPRLAGSTDTQYF.

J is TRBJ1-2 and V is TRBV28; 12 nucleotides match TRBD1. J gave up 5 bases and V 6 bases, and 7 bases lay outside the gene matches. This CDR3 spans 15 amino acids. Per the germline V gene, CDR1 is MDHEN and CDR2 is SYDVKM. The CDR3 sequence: CASRPGQGAPYGYTF. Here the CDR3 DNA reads TGTGCCAGCAGACCGGGACAGGGGGCCCCTTATGGCTACACCTTC.

In nucleotides, the CDR3 is TGTGCCATCAGTAGGGACGGGAACTATGGCTACACCTTC. It is translated as CAISRDGNYGYTF. This rearrangement joins TRBV10-3 to TRBJ1-2, with a tentative D call TRBD1 (5 bases). Germline V gene data show CDR1 as ENHRY and CDR2 as SYGVKD. Trimming left V 5 bases short and J 2 bases short, with 9 bases between. The length of the CDR3 is 13 residues.

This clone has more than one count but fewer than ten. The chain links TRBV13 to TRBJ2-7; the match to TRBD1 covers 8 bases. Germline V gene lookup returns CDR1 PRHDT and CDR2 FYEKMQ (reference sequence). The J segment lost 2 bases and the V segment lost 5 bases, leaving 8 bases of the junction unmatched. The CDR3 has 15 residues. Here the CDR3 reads CASSAPGTGAYEQYF. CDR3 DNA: TGTGCCAGCAGCGCTCCCGGGACAGGAGCCTACGAGCAGTACTTC. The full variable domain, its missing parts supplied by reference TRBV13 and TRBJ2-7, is AAGVIQSPRHLIKEKRETATLKCYPIPRHDTVYWYQQGPGQDPQFLISFYEKMQSDKGSIPDRFSAQQFSDYHSELNMSSLELGDSALYFCASSAPGTGAYEQYFGPGTRLTVT.

CDR3 amino acids: CASTGADYGYTF. The DNA for the CDR3 is TGCGCCAGCACGGGGGCTGATTATGGCTACACCTTC. The chain combines TRBV5-1 with TRBJ1-2; TRBD1 is a possible D gene (6 bases). Trimming left V 6 bases short and J 5 bases short, with 11 bases between. Germline V lookup: CDR1 SGHRS, CDR2 YFSETQ. The CDR3 is 12 amino acids.

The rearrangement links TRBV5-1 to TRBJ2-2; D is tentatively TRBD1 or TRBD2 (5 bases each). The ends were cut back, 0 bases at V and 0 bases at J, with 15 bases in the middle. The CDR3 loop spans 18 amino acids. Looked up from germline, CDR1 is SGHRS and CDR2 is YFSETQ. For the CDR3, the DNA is TGCGCCAGCAGCTTGGGATTCACGGGGCTATCGAACACCGGGGAGCTGTTTTTT. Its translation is CASSLGFTGLSNTGELFF. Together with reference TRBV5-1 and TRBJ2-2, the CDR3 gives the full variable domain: KAGVTQTPRYLIKTRGQQVTLSCSPISGHRSVSWYQQTPGQGLQFLFEYFSETQRNKGNFPGRFSGRQFSNSRSEMNVSTLELGDSALYLCASSLGFTGLSNTGELFFGEGSRLTVL.

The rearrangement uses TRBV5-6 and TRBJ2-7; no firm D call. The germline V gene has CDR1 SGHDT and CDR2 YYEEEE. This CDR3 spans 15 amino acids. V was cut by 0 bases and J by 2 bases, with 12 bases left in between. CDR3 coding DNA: TGTGCCAGCAGCTTGGTCGGTACATTTGCCTACGAGCAGTACTTC. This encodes CASSLVGTFAYEQYF. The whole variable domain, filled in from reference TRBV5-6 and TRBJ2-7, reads DAGVTQSPTHLIKTRGQQVTLRCSPKSGHDTVSWYQQALGQGPQFIFQYYEEEERQRGNFPDRFSGHQFPNYSSELNVNALLLGDSALYLCASSLVGTFAYEQYFGPGTRLTVT.

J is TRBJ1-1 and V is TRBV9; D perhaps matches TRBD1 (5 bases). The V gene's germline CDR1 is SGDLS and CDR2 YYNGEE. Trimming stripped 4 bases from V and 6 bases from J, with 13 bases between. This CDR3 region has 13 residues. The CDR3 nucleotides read TGTGCCAGCAGCCCTTTGGGGGTAGCTGAAGCTTTCTTT. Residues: CASSPLGVAEAFF.

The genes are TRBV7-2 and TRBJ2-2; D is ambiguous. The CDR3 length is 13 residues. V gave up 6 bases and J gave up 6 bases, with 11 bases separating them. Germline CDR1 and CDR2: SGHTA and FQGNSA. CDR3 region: CASREPHPGELFF. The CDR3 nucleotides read TGTGCCAGCAGGGAACCACATCCCGGGGAGCTGTTTTTT.

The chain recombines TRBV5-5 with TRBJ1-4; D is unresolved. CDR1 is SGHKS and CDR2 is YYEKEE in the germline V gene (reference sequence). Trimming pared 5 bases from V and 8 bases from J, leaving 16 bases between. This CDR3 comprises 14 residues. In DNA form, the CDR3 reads TGTGCCAGCAGGCCAGCCTCCAACGGGGAAAAACTGTTTTTT. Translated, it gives CASRPASNGEKLFF.

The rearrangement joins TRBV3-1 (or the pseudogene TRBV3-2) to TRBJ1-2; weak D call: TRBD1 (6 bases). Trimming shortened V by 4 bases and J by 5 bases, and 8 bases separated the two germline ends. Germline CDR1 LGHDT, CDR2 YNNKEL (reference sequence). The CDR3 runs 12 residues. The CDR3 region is CASSPDRYGYTF. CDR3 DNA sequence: TGTGCCAGCAGCCCCGACAGGTATGGCTACACCTTC.

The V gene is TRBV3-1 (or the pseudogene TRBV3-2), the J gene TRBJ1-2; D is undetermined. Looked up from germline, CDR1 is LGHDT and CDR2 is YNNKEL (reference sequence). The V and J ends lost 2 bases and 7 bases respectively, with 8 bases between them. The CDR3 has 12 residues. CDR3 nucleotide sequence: TGTGCCAGCAGCCAATCTTCGGGTGGCTACACCTTC. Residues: CASSQSSGGYTF.

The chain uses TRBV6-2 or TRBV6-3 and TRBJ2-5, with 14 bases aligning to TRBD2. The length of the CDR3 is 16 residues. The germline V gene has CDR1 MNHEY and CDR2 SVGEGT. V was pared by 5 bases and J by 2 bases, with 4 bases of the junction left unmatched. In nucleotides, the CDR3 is TGTGCCAGCAGTCTCGGACTAGCGGGGGGACAAGAGACCCAGTACTTC. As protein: CASSLGLAGGQETQYF.

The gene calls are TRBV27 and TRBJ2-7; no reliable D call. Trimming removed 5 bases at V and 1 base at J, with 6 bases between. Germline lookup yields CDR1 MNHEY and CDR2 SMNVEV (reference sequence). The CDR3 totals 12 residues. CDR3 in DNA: TGTGCCAGCAGTCGCCCGTCCTACGAGCAGTACTTC. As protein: CASSRPSYEQYF.

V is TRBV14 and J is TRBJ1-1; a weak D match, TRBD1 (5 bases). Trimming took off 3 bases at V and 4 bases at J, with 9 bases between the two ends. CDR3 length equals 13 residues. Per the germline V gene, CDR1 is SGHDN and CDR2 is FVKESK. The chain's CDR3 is CASSHGAVTEAFF. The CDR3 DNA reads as TGTGCCAGCAGCCATGGGGCTGTCACTGAAGCTTTCTTT.